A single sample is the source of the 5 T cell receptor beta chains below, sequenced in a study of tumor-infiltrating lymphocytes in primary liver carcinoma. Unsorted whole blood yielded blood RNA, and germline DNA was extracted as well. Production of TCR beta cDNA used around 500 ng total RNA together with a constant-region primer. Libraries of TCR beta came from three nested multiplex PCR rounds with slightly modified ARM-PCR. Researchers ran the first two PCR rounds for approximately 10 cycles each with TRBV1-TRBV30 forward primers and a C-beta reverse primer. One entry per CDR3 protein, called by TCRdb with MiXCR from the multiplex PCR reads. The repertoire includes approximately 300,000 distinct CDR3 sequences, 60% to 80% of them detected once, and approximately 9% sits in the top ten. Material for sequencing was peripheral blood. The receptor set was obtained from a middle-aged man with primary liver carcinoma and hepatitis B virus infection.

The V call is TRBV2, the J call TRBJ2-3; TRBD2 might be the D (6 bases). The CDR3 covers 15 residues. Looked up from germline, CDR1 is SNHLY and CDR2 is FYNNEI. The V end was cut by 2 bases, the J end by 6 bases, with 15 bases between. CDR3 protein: CASSEPHSRGDTQYF. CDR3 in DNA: TGTGCCAGCAGTGAACCCCACTCTCGGGGGGATACGCAGTATTTT.

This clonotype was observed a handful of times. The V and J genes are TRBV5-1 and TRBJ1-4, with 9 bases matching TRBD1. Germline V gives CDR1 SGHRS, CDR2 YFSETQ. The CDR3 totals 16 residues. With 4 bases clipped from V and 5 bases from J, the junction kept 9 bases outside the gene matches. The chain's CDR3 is CASSPQDRGGNEKLFF. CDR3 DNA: TGCGCCAGCAGCCCCCAGGACAGGGGCGGAAATGAAAAACTGTTTTTT.

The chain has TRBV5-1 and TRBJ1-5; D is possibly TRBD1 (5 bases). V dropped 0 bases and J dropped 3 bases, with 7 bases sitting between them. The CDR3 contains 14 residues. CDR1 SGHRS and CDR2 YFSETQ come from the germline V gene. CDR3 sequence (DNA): TGCGCCAGCAGCTTGGGAGGGGTCAATCAGCCCCAGCATTTT. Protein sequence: CASSLGGVNQPQHF.

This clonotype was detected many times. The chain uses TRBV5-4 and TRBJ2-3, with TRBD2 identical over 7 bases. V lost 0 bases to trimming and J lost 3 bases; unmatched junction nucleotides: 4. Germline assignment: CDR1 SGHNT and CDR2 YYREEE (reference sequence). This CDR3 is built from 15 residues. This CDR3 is CASSLGGLGTDTQYF. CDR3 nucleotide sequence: TGTGCCAGCAGCTTGGGAGGACTAGGTACAGATACGCAGTATTTT.

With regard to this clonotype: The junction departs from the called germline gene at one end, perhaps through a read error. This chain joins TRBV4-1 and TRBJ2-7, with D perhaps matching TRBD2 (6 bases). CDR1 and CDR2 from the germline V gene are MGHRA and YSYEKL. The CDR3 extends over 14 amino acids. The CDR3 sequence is CTSSQVTSSYEQYF. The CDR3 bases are TGCACCAGCAGCCAAGTGACTAGTTCCTACGAGCAGTACTTC.